The clone carrying this TCR beta chain was picked up a small number of times. This entry comes from a study of early T cells in non-severe SARS-CoV-2 infection. Overall study: Sequencing used unsorted whole-blood bulk RNA, so chains lack pairing.

Tagging with unique molecular identifiers was applied to individual cDNA molecules. From the 5' RACE reads, TCRdb called clonotypes with MiXCR, one entry per CDR3 protein. The sample records 59,000 or so distinct CDR3 sequences, roughly 12% being singletons. With 5 bases removed from V and 4 bases from J, the gap between germline ends came to 8 bases. The CDR3 totals 12 residues. Germline V gives CDR1 MNHNS, CDR2 SASEGT. The sequence was collected from an adult who was a healthcare worker with PCR-confirmed SARS-CoV-2 infection or an uninfected control (not recorded which). The sample was whole blood, taken at baseline. The chain combines TRBV6-1 with TRBJ1-2, with D perhaps TRBD1 (5 bases). CDR3 residues: CASSQDIYGYTF. CDR3 in DNA: TGTGCCAGCAGTCAGGACATCTATGGCTACACCTTC.